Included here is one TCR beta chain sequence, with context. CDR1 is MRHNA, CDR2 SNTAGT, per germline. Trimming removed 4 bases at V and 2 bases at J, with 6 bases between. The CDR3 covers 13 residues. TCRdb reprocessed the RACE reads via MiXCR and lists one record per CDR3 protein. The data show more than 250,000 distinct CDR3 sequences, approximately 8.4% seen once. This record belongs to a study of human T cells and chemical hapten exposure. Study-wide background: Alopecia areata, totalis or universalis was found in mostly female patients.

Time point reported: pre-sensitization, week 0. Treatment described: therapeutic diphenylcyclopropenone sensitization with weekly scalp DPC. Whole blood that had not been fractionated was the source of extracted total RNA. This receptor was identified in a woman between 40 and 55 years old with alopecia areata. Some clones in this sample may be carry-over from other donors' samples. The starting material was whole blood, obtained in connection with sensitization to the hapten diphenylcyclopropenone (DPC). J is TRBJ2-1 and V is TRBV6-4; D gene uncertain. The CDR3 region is CASSAEPYNEQFF. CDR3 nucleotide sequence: TGTGCCAGCAGTGCCGAACCCTACAATGAGCAGTTCTTC.